The present T cell receptor (beta chain) was sequenced within a study of Graves' ophthalmopathy and Graves' hyperthyroidism. This clonotype occurred many times. The CDR3 extends over 14 amino acids. CDR1 LNHDA and CDR2 SQIVND come from the germline V gene (reference sequence). The J segment lost 2 bases and the V segment lost 5 bases, leaving 5 bases of the junction unmatched. Amplification of the TCR beta CDR3 regions used RNA transcripts (as template). First-round RT-PCR used HTBI primers; second-round multiplex PCR followed. TCRdb re-called the multiplex PCR reads through MiXCR, storing one row per CDR3 protein. The sample holds around 660,000 distinct CDR3 sequences, under 50% seen once.

The TCR was taken from an adult man with Graves' ophthalmopathy. This chain links TRBV19 with TRBJ2-7; 8 bases are shared with TRBD1. The sequenced sample consisted of peripheral blood. DNA of the CDR3: TGTGCCAGTAGTGCAGGACAGGGCCCCTACGAGCAGTACTTC. Its translation is CASSAGQGPYEQYF.